These 17 T cell receptor beta chains share one sample of origin, sequenced in a study of a mutant IDH1 vaccine in newly diagnosed glioma. Documented time point: week 47, end of study. Vaccination used 300 ug of mutant IDH1 20-mer peptide per dose, with topical imiquimod. Which antigens these TCRs recognize remains unknown. The protocol was immunoSEQ multiplex PCR, while the TCRdb copy is restricted to in-frame clones and leaves out a portion. Altogether about 34,000 clones are present, roughly 89% being singletons, with the ten largest covering 12%. The sample here was PBMCs, taken from a glioma patient whose treatment included an IDH1 peptide vaccine. The receptor set was obtained from a woman aged 25 to 39 with glioma.

The rearrangement joins TRBV5-8 to TRBJ1-5, with D unclear. Germline V gene data show CDR1 as SGHTS and CDR2 as YDEGEE. The CDR3 loop spans 14 amino acids. V was shortened by 2 bases and J by 11 bases, with 17 bases between the two germline ends. The CDR3 reads CASSFNPPVGAQHF. The CDR3 DNA reads TGTGCCAGCAGCTTCAACCCCCCGGTGGGAGCCCAGCATTTT. Variable domain in full (rest from reference TRBV5-8 and TRBJ1-5): EAGVTQSPTHLIKTRGQQATLRCSPISGHTSVYWYQQALGLGLQFLLWYDEGEERNRGNFPPRFSGRQFPNYSSELNVNALELEDSALYLCASSFNPPVGAQHFGDGTRLSIL.

The V and J genes are TRBV5-1 and TRBJ2-3; 14 bases line up with TRBD2. V trimming: 4 bases; J trimming: 6 bases; junction bases outside the gene matches: 13. Germline V CDR1 and CDR2: SGHRS, YFSETQ. The CDR3 is 18 amino acids. CDR3 protein: CASSKGLTSGGGADTQYF. CDR3 DNA: TGCGCCAGCAGCAAAGGATTGACTAGCGGGGGGGGAGCGGATACGCAGTATTTT.

In this sample, this clone is large (0.1 to 1%). This chain links TRBV27 with TRBJ2-7; D is unresolved. Germline assignment: CDR1 MNHEY and CDR2 SMNVEV (reference sequence). V was clipped by 8 bases and J by 13 bases, with 24 bases between them. This CDR3 region has 13 residues. For the CDR3, the DNA is TGTGCCAGCCAACCTAGTCTTCTTCCCGGGCTATACTTC. Protein sequence: CASQPSLLPGLYF.

V and J are TRBV9 and TRBJ2-7; D call uncertain. The CDR3 is 14 residues long. The V gene's germline CDR1 is SGDLS and CDR2 YYNGEE. Deletions cut 3 bases from V and 1 base from J, with 11 bases between. CDR3 in amino acids: CASSARLGSYEQYF. In nucleotides, the CDR3 is TGTGCCAGCAGCGCCCGACTGGGTTCCTACGAGCAGTACTTC.

With regard to this clone: An end of the junction does not agree with germline; a read error may underlie this. The rearrangement uses TRBV2 and TRBJ2-5; TRBD2 matches at 10 bases. This CDR3 region has 11 residues. CDR1 is SNHLY, CDR2 FYNNEI, per germline. The CDR3 protein is CASTQLAGPHF. CDR3 bases: TGTGCCAGCACCCAACTAGCGGGGCCTCACTTC.

This chain links TRBV6-5 with TRBJ2-5, with unresolved D. Looked up from germline, CDR1 is MNHEY and CDR2 is SVGAGI. V lost 4 bases, J lost 2 bases, and 11 bases lay in between. The CDR3 runs to 14 residues. CDR3 nucleotides: TGTGCCAGCAGTTCTTCAAGAGGACAAGAGACCCAGTACTTC. It is translated as CASSSSRGQETQYF.

The chain carries TRBV5-4 and TRBJ2-3, with TRBD1 as a possible D gene (6 bases). Trimming cost V 5 bases and J 0 bases, with 13 bases left between them. Germline CDR1 SGHNT, CDR2 YYREEE (reference sequence). This CDR3 region has 15 residues. CDR3 protein: CASSYGQSSTDTQYF. The CDR3 DNA sequence: TGTGCCAGCAGTTACGGACAGTCTAGCACAGATACGCAGTATTTT.

V gene TRBV19 combines with J gene TRBJ1-2, with D perhaps matching TRBD1 (5 bases). Germline V CDR1 and CDR2: LNHDA, SQIVND (reference sequence). Trimming took 7 bases from V and 4 from J, leaving 22 bases between them. The CDR3 is 16 amino acids. This CDR3 is CASTHRGAGVSYGYTF. The CDR3, as DNA: TGTGCCAGTACCCATAGGGGCGCGGGAGTCAGCTATGGCTACACCTTC.

The genes are TRBV5-1 and TRBJ1-1; unclear D gene. The CDR3 covers 13 residues. In germline, CDR1 is SGHRS, CDR2 YFSETQ. V was pared by 7 bases and J by 8 bases, with 18 bases between. As DNA, the CDR3 is TGCGCCAGCTCGTTAATTCCAGGACTCGAAGCTTTCTTT. It codes for CASSLIPGLEAFF.

The rearrangement joins TRBV29-1 to TRBJ1-3; D unclear. In germline, CDR1 is SQVTM, CDR2 ANQGSEA. CDR3 size: 11 residues. Trimming stripped 3 bases from V and 4 bases from J, with 4 bases between. The CDR3 nucleotides are TGCAGCGTTGAGATGGGAAACACCATATATTTT. This translates into CSVEMGNTIYF. The full variable domain, with the rest looked up from reference TRBV29-1 and TRBJ1-3, is SAVISQKPSRDICQRGTSLTIQCQVDSQVTMMFWYRQQPGQSLTLIATANQGSEATYESGFVIDKFPISRPNLTFSTLTVSNMSPEDSSIYLCSVEMGNTIYFGEGSWLTVV.

CDR3 region: CASSPPPEGSYGYTF. In DNA form, the CDR3 reads TGTGCCAGCTCACCACCCCCAGAAGGTAGTTATGGCTACACCTTC. J is TRBJ1-2 and V is TRBV18; no clear D. Germline-derived CDR1 and CDR2 are KGHSH and LQKENI. CDR3 length equals 15 residues. Trimming took 0 bases from V and 5 from J, leaving 13 bases between them. The full variable domain, in which reference TRBV18 and TRBJ1-2 provide the parts outside the CDR3, is NAGVMQNPRHLVRRRGQEARLRCSPMKGHSHVYWYRQLPEEGLKFMVYLQKENIIDESGMPKERFSAEFPKEGPSILRIQQVVRGDSAAYFCASSPPPEGSYGYTFGSGTRLTVV.

This clone was observed a handful of times. The genes are TRBV7-2 and TRBJ2-3; 9 bases match TRBD2. V lost 5 bases to trimming and J lost 7 bases; unmatched junction nucleotides: 4. The CDR3 loop spans 13 amino acids. From germline, CDR1 is SGHTA and CDR2 FQGNSA. The CDR3 coding sequence is TGTGCCAGCAGCCCTGGACTAGCGAATACGCAGTATTTT. This encodes CASSPGLANTQYF.

This CDR3 is CASSNLGGGSSPLHF. The CDR3 bases are TGTGCCAGCAGCAACCTCGGGGGCGGCAGTTCACCCCTCCACTTT. The rearrangement links TRBV6-6 to TRBJ1-6; tentatively, D is TRBD1 (6 bases). CDR1 and CDR2 (germline): MNHNY, SVGAGI (reference sequence). The CDR3 extends over 15 amino acids. Trimming pared 6 bases from V and 9 bases from J, leaving 18 bases between.

V and J are TRBV5-6 and TRBJ1-5; 10 nucleotides line up with TRBD1. Germline CDR1 SGHDT, CDR2 YYEEEE. The CDR3 covers 14 residues. The junction had 1 base not matched to a gene; V was cut back by 2 bases and J by 5 bases. CDR3 loop: CASSFGTGDQPQHF. The CDR3 DNA follows: TGTGCCAGCAGCTTCGGGACAGGGGATCAGCCCCAGCATTTT.

This rearrangement joins TRBV2 to TRBJ1-2; maybe TRBD1 (5 bases). Looked up from germline, CDR1 is SNHLY and CDR2 is FYNNEI. Trimming cost V 4 bases and J 8 bases, with 14 bases left between them. There are 13 residues in the CDR3. The CDR3 sequence: CASSVRVGGGYTF. DNA for the CDR3: TGTGCCAGCAGTGTCAGGGTGGGCGGGGGCTACACCTTC.

This chain uses TRBV5-1 with TRBJ2-3, with TRBD2 identical over 12 bases. J gave up 2 bases and V 4 bases, and 5 bases lay outside the gene matches. Germline assignment: CDR1 SGHRS and CDR2 YFSETQ. This CDR3 has 16 amino acids. The CDR3: CASSRGLAGSTDTQYF. Written as DNA, the CDR3 is TGCGCCAGCAGCCGTGGACTAGCGGGGTCCACAGATACGCAGTATTTT.

The CDR3 reads CASSQAFLGTPYGYTF. CDR3 nucleotides: TGCGCCAGCAGCCAAGCCTTCTTGGGGACGCCCTATGGCTACACCTTC. The chain is built from TRBV4-1 and TRBJ1-2; a weak D match, TRBD1 (5 bases). Germline loops: CDR1 MGHRA, CDR2 YSYEKL. CDR3 length: 16 amino acids. Trimming shortened V by 1 base and J by 4 bases, and 16 bases separated the two germline ends.